The clone carrying this T cell receptor beta chain was detected a few times. Its antigen is not known. The immunoSEQ assay was v3.0, run at survey level. Method: immunoSEQ multiplex PCR; TCRdb's copy keeps in-frame clones and lacks some. The sample yields fewer than 15,000 clones, about 80% seen once. The data derive from a study of long-term antiretroviral therapy in people with HIV. Study findings and constraints: Those clones which expanded before ART made up the dominant part of the repertoire at all time points.

This receptor was obtained from a woman younger than 30 with HIV. The sequencing used unsorted PBMCs, collected 1.3 years after starting antiretroviral therapy.

Written as DNA, the CDR3 is TGTGCCAGCAGCTTCGGTTACACTGAAGCTTTCTTT. The encoded protein is CASSFGYTEAFF. The genes are TRBV7-9 and TRBJ1-1; D remains unclear. CDR3 length: 12 amino acids. V was clipped by 3 bases and J by 3 bases, with 5 bases between them. Germline lookup yields CDR1 SEHNR and CDR2 FQNEAQ (reference sequence).